The following is a T cell receptor beta chain sequence with its context. This clonotype showed up just a few times. Its cognate antigen has yet to be identified. Base-call qualities are not available, and no considerably larger clone is one nucleotide away. The sample is drawn from a study of early T cells in non-severe SARS-CoV-2 infection (TCRdb year 2021). With respect to the entire study: Because TCR sequencing was done on bulk RNA from unsorted whole blood, the alpha and beta chains could not be paired. Here is what the overall study found, with its caveats: VDJdb matching was skewed toward anti-spike CD8 responses and likely underestimated virus-specific expansions by missing private and CD4 specificities.

Set within a cohort of healthcare workers in London, UK, this nested case-control study involved weekly PCR testing of nasopharyngeal swabs along with blood sampling. Healthcare workers were recruited between 23 and 31 March 2020, during the week of the UK lockdown, and were followed weekly for up to about 16 weeks. Inclusive of the bounding cysteine and phenylalanine, the CDR3 is 14 residues long. Of all the DNA, just the CDR3 is kept, 42 bases in frame from base 1. The germline V gene (reference sequence) sets CDR1 to DFQATT and CDR2 to SNEGSKA. V is reduced by 3 bases and J by 4 bases, leaving a spacing of 15 bases between them. The library was made by 5' RACE. Sequencing used a NextSeq 500. Unique molecular identifiers were attached to individual cDNA molecules in the TCR library protocol so that sequencing error and PCR bias could be corrected. TCR alpha and beta chains were both sequenced, and the abundances of alpha and beta sequences in each sample were closely correlated with each other. On the study's bioinformatics: Decombinator V4 was used to perform V gene, J gene and CDR3 annotation of TCR sequences. Expanded TCRs were defined as changing significantly between any two time points under a Poisson model with p below 0.0001. TCR abundances were normalised to the total number of TCRs sequenced in each sample and reported as counts per million. MAIT TCRs were defined by TRAV1-2 paired with TRAJ12, TRAJ20 or TRAJ33, and iNKT TCRs by TRAV10 paired with TRAJ18. VDJdb, accessed 1 November 2021, was searched for CMV, EBV and SARS-CoV-2 annotated TCRs, excluding TCRs annotated for multiple antigens. TCRdb trimmed the raw reads at Q25, called clones with MiXCR and kept productive beta chains. Rows are combined by CDR3 protein, so each entry shows the most common genes and DNA. These V and J calls derive from TCRdb rather than the authors' analysis. This sample is represented by more than 55,000 distinct CDR3 sequences; around 14% of them were singletons. Roughly 8.8% of the sample is in the top ten clones.

The sequencing used whole blood, collected at baseline. The V and J genes are TRBV20-1 and TRBJ1-2; tentative D gene TRBD1, with 5 bases matching. The clonotype was recovered from an adult who was a healthcare worker with PCR-confirmed SARS-CoV-2 infection or an uninfected control (not recorded which). The DNA sequence follows: TGCAGTGCTAGGGGCAGGGCCCGGGGCTATGGCTACACCTTC. This sequence encodes CSARGRARGYGYTF.